Listed here is a single TCR beta chain. The CDR3 has 16 residues. From germline, CDR1 is WNHNN and CDR2 SYGVQD (reference sequence). V lost 3 bases, J lost 5 bases, and 9 bases stayed unmatched. This entry is derived from a study of blood T cell repertoires in COVID-19. Study context: Samples taken during acute and convalescent COVID-19 were collected in the United States, Italy and Spain. The analysed material was cDNA or gDNA that came from T cells, B-cell-depleted T cells, or PBMCs.

Authors' methods: Reference gene primer amplification gave estimated nucleated cell counts. Measured with immunoSEQ multiplex PCR; TCRdb has only the in-frame clones, and not every one. V and J calls plus clone size are reproduced from that table; the DNA served to infer D and trimming. The table has about 110,000 clones, over 75% seen once. The sample comprised peripheral blood. This chain joins TRBV10-1 and TRBJ2-3, with 9 bases aligning to TRBD1. The TCR was taken from a woman between 65 and 79 years old with acute or convalescent COVID-19. In nucleotides, the CDR3 is TGCGCCAGCAGTGATAGTAGGGGACAGGGAAGAGATACGCAGTATTTT. Residues: CASSDSRGQGRDTQYF.